Listed below are T cell receptor beta chains from one sample, sequenced in a study of blood T cell repertoires in COVID-19. Assay: immunoSEQ multiplex PCR; the TCRdb copy retains only in-frame clones and omits some. The sample gives under 300,000 clones, roughly 86% of which show up once; approximately 3.5% is in the top ten. The sample comprised PBMCs or T cells enriched from blood (not recorded which). These receptors originate from a woman aged 40-49 years with acute COVID-19. Each CDR3 is given with its conserved first and last residue. A D gene is named only where the DNA matches it firmly. Size is stated for part of the rows, as once, few or many counts, or as a class when the clone is expanded.

CDR3 protein: CASVVLGRVYEQYF
CDR3 DNA: TGTGCCAGCGTTGTTCTGGGGAGGGTCTACGAGCAGTACTTC
J gene: TRBJ2-7
clone size: -
V gene: TRBV2
D gene: TRBD2

CDR3 protein: CASSQRMSGYEQYF
CDR3 DNA: TGTGCCAGCAGCCAAAGAATGAGCGGGTACGAGCAGTACTTC
J gene: TRBJ2-7
clone size: -
V gene: TRBV4-2
D gene: -

CDR3 protein: CASSLAPLGRRADTQYF
CDR3 DNA: TGTGCCAGCAGCTTGGCCCCCCTCGGGAGGAGGGCAGATACGCAGTATTTT
J gene: TRBJ2-3
clone size: once
V gene: TRBV5-8
D gene: TRBD2

CDR3 protein: CASSSTGGASTEAFF
CDR3 DNA: TGTGCCAGCAGTAGTACAGGGGGCGCGAGCACTGAAGCTTTCTTT
J gene: TRBJ1-1
clone size: -
V gene: TRBV27
D gene: TRBD1

CDR3 protein: CATSFPTGDWNTGELFF
CDR3 DNA: TGTGCCACCAGTTTTCCTACAGGAGATTGGAACACCGGGGAGCTGTTTTTT
J gene: TRBJ2-2
clone size: -
V gene: TRBV24-1
D gene: -

CDR3 protein: CASSKVKVGQGASYEQYF
CDR3 DNA: -
J gene: TRBJ2-7
clone size: -
V gene: TRBV21-1
D gene: -

CDR3 protein: CASEGGNTEAFF
CDR3 DNA: TGTGCCAGCGAAGGCGGTAACACTGAAGCTTTCTTT
J gene: TRBJ1-1
clone size: -
V gene: TRBV7-9
D gene: -

CDR3 protein: CASSLSGTGGGNTQYF
CDR3 DNA: TGCGCCAGCAGCTTGTCCGGGACGGGGGGCGGAAATACGCAGTATTTT
J gene: TRBJ2-3
clone size: -
V gene: TRBV5-1
D gene: -

CDR3 protein: CASSLGGRGYNEQFF
CDR3 DNA: TGTGCCAGCAGCTTGGGCGGGAGAGGGTACAATGAGCAGTTCTTC
J gene: TRBJ2-1
clone size: -
V gene: TRBV7-9
D gene: TRBD2

CDR3 protein: CSVASGRREQYF
CDR3 DNA: TGCAGCGTTGCTAGCGGGAGACGCGAGCAGTACTTC
J gene: TRBJ2-7
clone size: -
V gene: TRBV29-1
D gene: TRBD2

CDR3 protein: CASSYSGTGVYQPQHF
CDR3 DNA: TGTGCCAGCAGTTACTCCGGGACAGGGGTATATCAGCCCCAGCATTTT
J gene: TRBJ1-5
clone size: once
V gene: TRBV6-6
D gene: TRBD1

CDR3 protein: CASSPGPTGREKLFF
CDR3 DNA: TGCGCCAGCAGCCCGGGACCGACAGGACGGGAAAAACTGTTTTTT
J gene: TRBJ1-4
clone size: few
V gene: TRBV4-1
D gene: -

CDR3 protein: CASSPEGPSYNEQFF
CDR3 DNA: TGCGCCAGCAGCCCGGAGGGACCATCCTACAATGAGCAGTTCTTC
J gene: TRBJ2-1
clone size: -
V gene: TRBV5-1
D gene: -

CDR3 protein: CASSQVAGEVGELFF
CDR3 DNA: TGTGCCAGCAGCCAAGTAGCGGGAGAGGTCGGGGAGCTGTTTTTT
J gene: TRBJ2-2
clone size: -
V gene: TRBV4-2
D gene: TRBD2

CDR3 protein: CASSLRETYEQYF
CDR3 DNA: TGTGCCAGCAGTTTGCGGGAGACCTACGAGCAGTACTTC
J gene: TRBJ2-7
clone size: -
V gene: TRBV6-5
D gene: TRBD2

CDR3 protein: CAWSEIASGSWYEQYF
CDR3 DNA: TGTGCCTGGAGCGAGATCGCTAGCGGGAGTTGGTACGAGCAGTACTTC
J gene: TRBJ2-7
clone size: few
V gene: TRBV30
D gene: TRBD2

CDR3 protein: CASRLAGYNEQFF
CDR3 DNA: TGTGCCAGCAGACTAGCGGGATACAATGAGCAGTTCTTC
J gene: TRBJ2-1
clone size: -
V gene: TRBV9
D gene: TRBD2

CDR3 protein: CSVLTVSYEQYF
CDR3 DNA: TGCAGCGTTTTGACTGTCTCCTACGAGCAGTACTTC
J gene: TRBJ2-7
clone size: -
V gene: TRBV29-1
D gene: -

CDR3 protein: CASSTRQGAQETQYF
CDR3 DNA: TGTGCCAGCTCAACTCGACAGGGGGCGCAGGAGACCCAGTACTTC
J gene: TRBJ2-5
clone size: -
V gene: TRBV18
D gene: TRBD1

CDR3 protein: CASSSPPGVDTQYF
CDR3 DNA: TGTGCCAGCAGCTCCCCTCCGGGAGTAGATACGCAGTATTTT
J gene: TRBJ2-3
clone size: -
V gene: TRBV7-3
D gene: -

CDR3 protein: CASSTDRGGTEAFF
CDR3 DNA: TGTGCCAGCTCCACGGACAGGGGGGGCACTGAAGCTTTCTTT
J gene: TRBJ1-1
clone size: once
V gene: TRBV18
D gene: TRBD1

CDR3 protein: CSVVFNSYEQYF
CDR3 DNA: TGCAGCGTTGTTTTCAATTCCTACGAGCAGTACTTC
J gene: TRBJ2-7
clone size: once
V gene: TRBV29-1
D gene: -

CDR3 protein: CASSPGGKYSPLHF
CDR3 DNA: TGTGCCAGCTCCCCCGGCGGGAAATATTCACCCCTCCACTTT
J gene: TRBJ1-6
clone size: -
V gene: TRBV18
D gene: -

CDR3 protein: CASSLGQVTYNEQFF
CDR3 DNA: TGTGCCAGCAGTTTAGGGCAGGTTACCTACAATGAGCAGTTCTTC
J gene: TRBJ2-1
clone size: -
V gene: TRBV27
D gene: -

CDR3 protein: CASSQRGGQETQYF
CDR3 DNA: TGTGCCAGCAGTCAAAGGGGGGGTCAAGAGACCCAGTACTTC
J gene: TRBJ2-5
clone size: -
V gene: TRBV27
D gene: -

CDR3 protein: CASSLTQLAGVQETQYF
CDR3 DNA: TGTGCCAGCAGCTTAACCCAACTAGCGGGCGTCCAAGAGACCCAGTACTTC
J gene: TRBJ2-5
clone size: -
V gene: TRBV7-2
D gene: TRBD2

CDR3 protein: CATSGGASEFNEQFF
CDR3 DNA: TGTGCCACCAGCGGAGGGGCTAGCGAATTTAATGAGCAGTTCTTC
J gene: TRBJ2-1
clone size: -
V gene: TRBV15
D gene: -

CDR3 protein: CASSQDYFRSGANVLTF
CDR3 DNA: TGCGCCAGCAGCCAAGATTATTTCCGCTCTGGGGCCAACGTCCTGACTTTC
J gene: TRBJ2-6
clone size: -
V gene: TRBV4-1
D gene: -